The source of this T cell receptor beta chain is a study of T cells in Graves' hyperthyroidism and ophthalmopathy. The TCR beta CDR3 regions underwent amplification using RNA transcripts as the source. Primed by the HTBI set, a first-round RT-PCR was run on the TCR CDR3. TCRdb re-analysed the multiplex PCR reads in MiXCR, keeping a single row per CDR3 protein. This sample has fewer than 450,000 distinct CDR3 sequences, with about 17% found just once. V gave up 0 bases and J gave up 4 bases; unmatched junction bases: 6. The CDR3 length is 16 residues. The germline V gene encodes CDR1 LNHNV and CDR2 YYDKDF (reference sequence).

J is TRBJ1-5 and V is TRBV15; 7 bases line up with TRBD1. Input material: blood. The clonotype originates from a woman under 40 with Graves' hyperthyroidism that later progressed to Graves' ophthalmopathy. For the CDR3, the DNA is TGTGCCACCAGCAGAGATGACAGGGTCCCTAATCAGCCCCAGCATTTT. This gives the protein CATSRDDRVPNQPQHF.